These 28 T cell receptor beta chains originate from one sample sequenced in a study of identical twins. One entry per CDR3 protein results from TCRdb running MiXCR on the 5' RACE reads. The sample comprises 700,000 or so distinct CDR3 sequences, 8.6% of which are singletons, and 0.98% rests with the top ten. These sequences were also reported in another study, on yellow fever vaccine responses in identical twins.

Sequenced sample: PBMCs. Source of these receptors: a woman between 18 and 29 years old in good health.

The table lists this clonotype with many counts. The chain joins TRBV5-1 to TRBJ2-6, with D uncertain. The CDR3 length is 16 residues. Germline CDR1 and CDR2: SGHRS and YFSETQ. With 2 bases removed from V and 1 base from J, the gap between germline ends came to 10 bases. CDR3 residues: CASSFDTSSGANVLTF. CDR3 coding DNA: TGCGCCAGCAGCTTCGACACTTCGTCTGGGGCCAACGTCCTGACTTTC.

This clonotype occurred a few times. The chain combines TRBV10-3 with TRBJ2-7; the match to TRBD1 covers 10 bases. CDR3 length: 17 residues. The germline V gene encodes CDR1 ENHRY and CDR2 SYGVKD. With V trimmed by 2 bases and J by 3 bases, 10 bases remained unmatched. CDR3 sequence reads: CAISETKDRGQDYEQYF. The DNA for the CDR3 is TGTGCCATCAGTGAGACAAAAGACAGGGGGCAGGACTACGAGCAGTACTTC.

This clonotype was observed a few times. Germline is not matched at one junction end, which may reflect a read error. This chain joins TRBV12-3 or TRBV12-4 and TRBJ1-2, with D possibly TRBD1 on 6 matching bases. CDR3 length equals 14 residues. The CDR3 DNA sequence: TGTGCCAGCAGGCCGGACGAGGGGGATTATGGCTGCACCTTC. It specifies CASRPDEGDYGCTF.

This clonotype has just a few counts. The chain combines TRBV9 with TRBJ2-7; D call uncertain. Per germline, CDR1 SGDLS and CDR2 YYNGEE. The CDR3 covers 14 residues. The germline V and J ends were trimmed by 3 bases and 0 bases, with 10 bases remaining between them. The CDR3 loop reads CASSGPRSSYEQYF. Here the CDR3 DNA reads TGTGCCAGCAGCGGCCCCCGGAGCTCCTACGAGCAGTACTTC.

This clonotype appeared a few times. The V and J genes are TRBV7-8 and TRBJ2-4; TRBD1 is a possible D gene (6 bases). The germline V gene has CDR1 SGHVS and CDR2 FQNEAQ. V was trimmed by 1 base and J by 2 bases, leaving 9 bases between them. CDR3 length: 15 amino acids. CDR3 amino acids: CASSLVQGTKNIQYF. CDR3 in DNA: TGTGCCAGCAGCTTAGTGCAGGGGACCAAAAACATTCAGTACTTC.

The chain recombines TRBV24-1 with TRBJ2-1; 8 bases align to TRBD2. Germline lookup yields CDR1 KGHDR and CDR2 SFDVKD. With 1 base clipped from V and 9 bases from J, the junction kept 4 bases outside the gene matches. The CDR3 totals 14 residues. The CDR3 is CATSDFSGSSEQFF. For the CDR3, the DNA is TGTGCCACCAGTGATTTCAGCGGGAGCAGTGAGCAGTTCTTC.

V and J are TRBV3-1 and TRBJ2-5; the D call may be TRBD1 or TRBD2 (5 bases each). Germline assignment: CDR1 LGHDT and CDR2 YNNKEL (reference sequence). Trimming stripped 3 bases from V and 4 bases from J, with 21 bases between. CDR3 length equals 17 residues. CDR3 nucleotides: TGTGCCAGCAGCCAGACCCCGTTAAGGGGCGGAGGAGAGACCCAGTACTTC. Its protein product is CASSQTPLRGGGETQYF.

This clonotype was counted many times. The genes are TRBV12-3 or TRBV12-4 and TRBJ2-4, with TRBD1 as a possible D gene (6 bases). Trimming took off 8 bases at V and 5 bases at J, with 13 bases between the two ends. This CDR3 contains 13 residues. CDR3 DNA sequence: TGTGCCAGCCGAAAGCACAGGGAAAACATTCAGTACTTC. Translated: CASRKHRENIQYF.

There are a few counts of this clonotype. The rearrangement links TRBV7-3 to TRBJ2-3; 11 bases agree with TRBD2. Trimming took 5 bases from V and 5 from J; bases not matched to a gene: 9. This CDR3 is 16 amino acids long. CDR1 and CDR2 (germline): SGHTA, FQGTGA. CDR3 region: CASSPIAGLAVDTQYF. The CDR3 bases are TGTGCCAGCAGCCCCATCGCGGGACTAGCGGTAGATACGCAGTATTTT. The complete variable domain, with remaining parts taken from reference TRBV7-3 and TRBJ2-3, reads GAGVSQTPSNKVTEKGKYVELRCDPISGHTALYWYRQSLGQGPEFLIYFQGTGAADDSGLPNDRFFAVRPEGSVSTLKIQRTERGDSAVYLCASSPIAGLAVDTQYFGPGTRLTVL.

Ten or more counts support this clonotype. The rearrangement uses TRBV7-3 and TRBJ2-2, with no clear D. The CDR3 is 16 residues long. Germline loops: CDR1 SGHTA, CDR2 FQGTGA. The V gene lost 2 bases and the J gene lost 1 base, with 11 bases spanning the gap. CDR3 loop: CASSLLAPVNTGELFF. The CDR3, as DNA: TGTGCCAGCAGCTTATTAGCCCCCGTGAACACCGGGGAGCTGTTTTTT.

This clonotype has a handful of counts. This rearrangement joins TRBV2 to TRBJ2-1; perhaps TRBD2 as D (6 bases). Deletions cut 6 bases from V and 9 bases from J, with 9 bases between. In germline, CDR1 is SNHLY, CDR2 FYNNEI. The CDR3 has 11 amino acids. The CDR3, as DNA: TGTGCCAGCAGCGTTAGCGGTGAGCAGTTCTTC. As protein: CASSVSGEQFF.

Only a few counts were recorded for this clonotype. V and J are TRBV11-2 and TRBJ2-5, with TRBD2 identical over 8 bases. The CDR3 is made up of 18 amino acids. Trimming at V came to 5 bases and at J to 5 bases, leaving 19 bases not matched to a gene. Germline V lookup: CDR1 SGHAT, CDR2 FQNNGV. The CDR3 DNA is TGTGCCAGCAGCCGACAAAGGTTGGCGGGGGGCCTCCCCGAGACCCAGTACTTC. As protein: CASSRQRLAGGLPETQYF.

The chain links TRBV11-1 to TRBJ2-3; D unresolved. The CDR3 covers 13 residues. Trimming removed 4 bases from V and 7 bases from J, with 12 bases in between. Germline V gives CDR1 SGHAT, CDR2 FQDESV (reference sequence). Written as DNA, the CDR3 is TGTGCCAGCAGCTCCTATAGTCTGAATACGCAGTATTTT. It codes for CASSSYSLNTQYF.

The rearrangement uses TRBV12-5 and TRBJ2-1; 12 bases fit TRBD2. Trimming took 2 bases from V and 3 from J; bases not matched to a gene: 11. The CDR3 is 19 residues long. CDR1 and CDR2 (germline): LGHNT, FRNRAP. The CDR3 is CASGLPPGLAGENYNEQFF. As DNA, the CDR3 is TGTGCTAGTGGTTTGCCCCCGGGACTAGCGGGCGAGAACTACAATGAGCAGTTCTTC. The variable domain in full, completed from reference TRBV12-5 and TRBJ2-1, reads DARVTQTPRHKVTEMGQEVTMRCQPILGHNTVFWYRQTMMQGLELLAYFRNRAPLDDSGMPKDRFSAEMPDATLATLKIQPSEPRDSAVYFCASGLPPGLAGENYNEQFFGPGTRLTVL.

This clonotype was seen a handful of times. The chain joins TRBV7-2 to TRBJ2-7; D is undetermined. The germline CDR1 and CDR2 sequences are SGHTA and FQGNSA. CDR3 length: 11 residues. Trimming took 5 bases from V and 6 from J, leaving 8 bases between them. The chain's CDR3 is CASSASTEQYF. Here the CDR3 DNA reads TGTGCCAGCAGCGCCTCTACCGAGCAGTACTTC.

This clonotype has ten or more counts. The V and J genes are TRBV18 and TRBJ2-3; 8 bases are a match to TRBD2. This CDR3 has 17 residues. In germline, CDR1 is KGHSH, CDR2 LQKENI. Trimming took 0 bases from V and 4 from J; bases not matched to a gene: 9. This CDR3 is CASSPPLPGLGADTQYF. The CDR3, as DNA: TGTGCCAGCTCACCACCACTTCCGGGACTAGGGGCAGATACGCAGTATTTT.

V gene TRBV27 combines with J gene TRBJ2-5, with D uncertain. The germline V gene encodes CDR1 MNHEY and CDR2 SMNVEV (reference sequence). The CDR3 consists of 13 residues. Trimming removed 6 bases at V and 0 bases at J, with 8 bases between. The CDR3 region is CASRPRNQETQYF. The CDR3 nucleotides are TGTGCCAGCAGACCCAGGAACCAAGAGACCCAGTACTTC.

This clonotype has ten or more counts. CDR3 sequence (DNA): TGTGCCAGCAGTTTCAGCAGTTACAATGAGCAGTTCTTC. Its translation is CASSFSSYNEQFF. The genes are TRBV27 and TRBJ2-1; D call uncertain. V was cut by 3 bases and J by 4 bases, with 7 bases left in between. This CDR3 region has 13 residues. Per germline, CDR1 MNHEY and CDR2 SMNVEV (reference sequence).

In its sample, this clonotype was seen many times. This chain connects TRBV27 to TRBJ2-5; TRBD1 matches at 10 bases. Germline V CDR1 and CDR2: MNHEY, SMNVEV (reference sequence). CDR3 length: 15 amino acids. V trimming: 5 bases; J trimming: 5 bases; junction bases outside the gene matches: 8. The CDR3 nucleotides read TGTGCCAGCAGTACGGGACAGGGGAGTAGGGAGACCCAGTACTTC. Its protein product is CASSTGQGSRETQYF.

The table lists this clonotype with many counts. This sequence joins TRBV4-2 and TRBJ1-5; 8 bases align to TRBD1. The CDR3 is made up of 15 amino acids. Trimming removed 3 bases from V and 5 bases from J; junction bases left unmatched: 6. Germline assignment: CDR1 LGHNA and CDR2 YNFKEQ. CDR3 coding DNA: TGTGCCAGCAGCCATGGCCAGGGGGCCGATCAGCCCCAGCATTTT. It codes for CASSHGQGADQPQHF.

A few counts support this clonotype. V and J are TRBV20-1 and TRBJ2-7; 12 nucleotides agree with TRBD2. Germline V gene data show CDR1 as DFQATT and CDR2 as SNEGSKA (reference sequence). With V trimmed by 4 bases and J by 0 bases, 4 bases remained unmatched. The CDR3 loop spans 15 amino acids. DNA for the CDR3: TGCAGTGCTAATCGACTAGCGGGGGCCTCCTACGAGCAGTACTTC. It yields the protein CSANRLAGASYEQYF.

The chain combines TRBV7-2 with TRBJ2-1, with 7 bases fitting TRBD1. Germline trimming cut 6 bases from V and 5 bases from J; bases unmatched to any gene: 10. Germline loops: CDR1 SGHTA, CDR2 FQGNSA. The CDR3 is made up of 15 amino acids. The DNA of the CDR3 is TGTGCCAGCAGTCTTCCACGACAGGGCCACAATGAGCAGTTCTTC. It specifies CASSLPRQGHNEQFF. Complete variable domain (other parts from reference TRBV7-2 and TRBJ2-1): GAGVSQSPSNKVTEKGKDVELRCDPISGHTALYWYRQSLGQGLEFLIYFQGNSAPDKSGLPSDRFSAERTGGSVSTLTIQRTQQEDSAVYLCASSLPRQGHNEQFFGPGTRLTVL.

This clonotype was observed at least ten times. This chain uses TRBV10-3 with TRBJ2-7, with 11 positions matching TRBD1. In germline, CDR1 is ENHRY, CDR2 SYGVKD. V shed 6 bases, J shed 7 bases, and the junction held 11 bases outside the gene matches. The CDR3 runs 15 residues. CDR3 DNA: TGTGCCATCAGCGAACTTGGACAGGGGGCGGGGGAGCAGTACTTC. It is translated as CAISELGQGAGEQYF.

This clonotype was observed at least ten times. The chain is built from TRBV12-3 or TRBV12-4 and TRBJ2-3; perhaps TRBD1 as D (6 bases). V lost 3 bases to trimming and J lost 3 bases, with 13 bases between them. CDR3 size: 15 residues. This CDR3 is CASSLGRGRTDTQYF. Here the CDR3 DNA reads TGTGCCAGCAGTTTGGGCAGGGGCAGAACAGATACGCAGTATTTT.

The V and J genes are TRBV7-9 and TRBJ2-5; possible D gene TRBD1, 5 bases. V lost 3 bases and J 5 bases, leaving 16 bases between the germline ends. The CDR3 totals 15 residues. Germline CDR1 is SEHNR and CDR2 is FQNEAQ (reference sequence). The CDR3 here is CASSFLDKGRETQYF. In DNA form, the CDR3 reads TGTGCCAGCAGCTTCTTGGACAAGGGAAGGGAGACCCAGTACTTC.

This clonotype came up many times. The V gene is TRBV5-1, the J gene TRBJ2-3; TRBD1 aligns across 9 bases. The length of the CDR3 is 15 residues. Germline V gene data show CDR1 as SGHRS and CDR2 as YFSETQ. The J segment lost 4 bases and the V segment lost 7 bases, leaving 10 bases of the junction unmatched. Written as DNA, the CDR3 is TGCGCCAGCCTCCGAGGGGACAGGGCTTCAGATACGCAGTATTTT. This sequence encodes CASLRGDRASDTQYF.

This clonotype was seen a few times. The chain has TRBV20-1 and TRBJ1-1, with D uncertain. V lost 6 bases to trimming and J lost 7 bases, with 9 bases between them. CDR1 is DFQATT, CDR2 SNEGSKA, per germline (reference sequence). This CDR3 has 10 residues. CDR3 DNA: TGCAGTGCCGTTCGGGATGAAGCTTTCTTT. Translation gives CSAVRDEAFF.

This clonotype appeared a few times. The chain uses TRBV28 and TRBJ2-5, with D perhaps matching TRBD2 (9 bases). Germline V gives CDR1 MDHEN, CDR2 SYDVKM. V lost 3 bases, J lost 1 base, and 15 bases lay in between. This CDR3 region has 16 residues. CDR3 protein: CASSLAGGTGQETQYF. Written as DNA, the CDR3 is TGTGCCAGCAGTTTGGCGGGAGGGACAGGCCAAGAGACCCAGTACTTC.